The 8 T cell receptor beta chains below were found in one sample sequenced in a study of blood T cell repertoires in COVID-19. Data came from immunoSEQ multiplex PCR; TCRdb stores just in-frame clones and leaves some out. Among 200,000 to 250,000 clones, approximately 80% were seen once, and the ten largest hold 6.5% to 9%. The source material was peripheral blood. Every receptor here comes from a woman in her forties or fifties with acute or convalescent COVID-19.

V usage is TRBV18 and J usage is TRBJ1-2; TRBD1 matches 8 bases. The CDR3 runs 13 residues. V gave up 8 bases and J gave up 8 bases; unmatched junction bases: 10. Per the germline V gene, CDR1 is KGHSH and CDR2 is LQKENI. In DNA, the CDR3 is TGTGCCAGCCGACAGGGGCAACGAGAGGGCTACACCTTC. Its protein is CASRQGQREGYTF.

The chain has TRBV28 and TRBJ2-2, with D possibly TRBD1 on 5 matching bases. The CDR3 loop spans 15 amino acids. Germline V gene data show CDR1 as MDHEN and CDR2 as SYDVKM. V was pared by 2 bases and J by 5 bases, with 12 bases between. CDR3 sequence reads: CASSLGRVETGELFF. The CDR3 nucleotides are TGTGCCAGCAGTTTAGGCAGGGTCGAGACCGGGGAGCTGTTTTTT.

This chain uses TRBV7-3 with TRBJ1-6; no clear D gene. V was cut by 5 bases and J by 0 bases, with 8 bases left in between. CDR1 is SGHTA and CDR2 is FQGTGA in the germline V gene. CDR3 size: 15 residues. CDR3 DNA: TGTGCCAGCAGCCTAGGGAGCTCCTATAATTCACCCCTCCACTTT. It encodes CASSLGSSYNSPLHF.

This chain connects TRBV19 to TRBJ1-5, with 9 bases fitting TRBD1. CDR1 is LNHDA, CDR2 SQIVND, per germline (reference sequence). The CDR3 length is 13 residues. Trimming removed 6 bases from V and 9 bases from J; junction bases left unmatched: 6. DNA for the CDR3: TGTGCCAGTAGACTCGGGGGACAGGGGCCCCAGCATTTT. Translation: CASRLGGQGPQHF.

The chain joins TRBV4-1 to TRBJ2-5, with D perhaps matching TRBD1 (6 bases). Germline CDR1 and CDR2: MGHRA and YSYEKL. V was trimmed by 0 bases and J by 5 bases, leaving 10 bases between them. The CDR3 has 14 amino acids. The CDR3 DNA reads as TGCGCCAGCAGCCAAGAGGGGGCCCGGGAGACCCAGTACTTC. Translation gives CASSQEGARETQYF.

The chain links TRBV6-5 to TRBJ1-1; possibly TRBD1 for D (5 bases). The CDR3 loop spans 13 amino acids. From germline, CDR1 is MNHEY and CDR2 SVGAGI. Trimming left V 7 bases short and J 4 bases short, with 13 bases between. The CDR3 loop is CASNPRVGTEAFF. The CDR3 DNA reads as TGTGCCAGCAACCCCAGGGTGGGCACTGAAGCTTTCTTT.

This clone was found once. This chain joins TRBV6-6 and TRBJ1-2; unclear D gene. CDR1 is MNHNY, CDR2 SVGAGI, per germline (reference sequence). The V gene lost 5 bases and the J gene lost 2 bases, with 6 bases spanning the gap. The CDR3 consists of 12 residues. CDR3 bases: TGTGCCAGCAGTGGCAGGAACTATGGCTACACCTTC. Amino acids: CASSGRNYGYTF.

This clone was counted between two and nine times. The chain employs TRBV2 and TRBJ2-1, with 11 positions matching TRBD2. The CDR3 totals 14 residues. Germline V gene data show CDR1 as SNHLY and CDR2 as FYNNEI. The V and J ends lost 3 bases and 7 bases, in that order; junction bases with no gene match: 2. CDR3 nucleotide sequence: TGTGCCAGCAGTGATCGACTAGCGGGGAATGAGCAGTTCTTC. Protein sequence: CASSDRLAGNEQFF.